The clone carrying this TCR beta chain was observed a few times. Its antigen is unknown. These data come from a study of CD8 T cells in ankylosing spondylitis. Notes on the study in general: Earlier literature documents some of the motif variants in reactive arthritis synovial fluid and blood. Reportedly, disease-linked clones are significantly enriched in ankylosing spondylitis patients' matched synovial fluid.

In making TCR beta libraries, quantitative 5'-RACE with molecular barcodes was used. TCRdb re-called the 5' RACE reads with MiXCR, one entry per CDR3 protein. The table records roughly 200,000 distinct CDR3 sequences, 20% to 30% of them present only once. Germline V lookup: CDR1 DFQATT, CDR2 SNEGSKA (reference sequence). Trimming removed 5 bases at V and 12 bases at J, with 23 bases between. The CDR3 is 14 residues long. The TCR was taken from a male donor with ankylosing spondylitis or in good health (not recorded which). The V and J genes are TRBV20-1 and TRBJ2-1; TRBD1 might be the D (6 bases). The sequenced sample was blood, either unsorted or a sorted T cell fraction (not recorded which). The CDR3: CSAPDRITTISQFF. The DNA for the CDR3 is TGCAGTGCTCCCGACAGGATCACTACAATTTCGCAGTTCTTC.